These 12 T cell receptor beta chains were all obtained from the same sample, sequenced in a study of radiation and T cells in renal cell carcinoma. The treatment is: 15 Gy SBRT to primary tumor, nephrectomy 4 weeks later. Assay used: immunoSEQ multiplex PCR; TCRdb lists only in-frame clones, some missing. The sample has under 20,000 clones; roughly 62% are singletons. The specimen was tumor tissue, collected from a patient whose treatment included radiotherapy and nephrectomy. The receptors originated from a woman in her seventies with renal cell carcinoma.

CDR3 DNA: TGTGCCAGCAGCCAAGAACGTACCACAGAGACCCAGTACTTC. It encodes CASSQERTTETQYF. The V call is TRBV4-2, the J call TRBJ2-5; D remains ambiguous. The CDR3 runs 14 residues. V lost 0 bases, J lost 4 bases, and 9 bases lay in between. Germline V CDR1 and CDR2: LGHNA, YNFKEQ.

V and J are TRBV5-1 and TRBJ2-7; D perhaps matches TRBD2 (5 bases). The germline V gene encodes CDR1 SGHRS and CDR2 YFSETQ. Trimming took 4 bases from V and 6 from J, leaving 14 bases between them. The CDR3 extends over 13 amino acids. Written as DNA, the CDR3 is TGCGCCAGCAGCGAGGCGGGCGGGTCCGAGCAGTACTTC. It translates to CASSEAGGSEQYF.

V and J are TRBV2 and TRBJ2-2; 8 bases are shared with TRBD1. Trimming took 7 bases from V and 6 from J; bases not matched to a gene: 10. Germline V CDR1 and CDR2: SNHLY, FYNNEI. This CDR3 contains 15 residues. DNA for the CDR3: TGTGCCAGCACCGATCCCGGACAGGGCGCCGGGGAGCTGTTTTTT. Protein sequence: CASTDPGQGAGELFF. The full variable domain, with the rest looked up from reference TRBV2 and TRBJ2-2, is EPEVTQTPSHQVTQMGQEVILRCVPISNHLYFYWYRQILGQKVEFLVSFYNNEISEKSEIFDDQFSVERPDGSNFTLKIRSTKLEDSAMYFCASTDPGQGAGELFFGEGSRLTVL.

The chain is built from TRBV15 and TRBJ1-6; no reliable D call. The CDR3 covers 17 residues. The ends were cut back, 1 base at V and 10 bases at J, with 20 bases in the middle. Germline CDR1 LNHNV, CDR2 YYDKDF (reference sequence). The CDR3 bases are TGTGCCACCAGCAGAGGGGATGCCAGCGAGCCTACATCACCCCTCCACTTT. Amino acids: CATSRGDASEPTSPLHF.

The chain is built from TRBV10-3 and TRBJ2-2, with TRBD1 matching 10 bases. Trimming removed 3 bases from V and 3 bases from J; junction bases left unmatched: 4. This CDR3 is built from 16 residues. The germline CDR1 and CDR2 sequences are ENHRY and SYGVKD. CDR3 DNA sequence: TGTGCCATCAGTGACGCCGGACAGGGGGACACCGGGGAGCTGTTTTTT. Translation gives CAISDAGQGDTGELFF.

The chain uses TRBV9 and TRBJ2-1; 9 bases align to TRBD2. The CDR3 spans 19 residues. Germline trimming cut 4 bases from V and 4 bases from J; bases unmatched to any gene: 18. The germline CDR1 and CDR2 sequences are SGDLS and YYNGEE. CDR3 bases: TGTGCCAGCAGCAACCCGAGGGCCCCAAGCGGGGGGTATTACAATGAGCAGTTCTTC. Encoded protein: CASSNPRAPSGGYYNEQFF.

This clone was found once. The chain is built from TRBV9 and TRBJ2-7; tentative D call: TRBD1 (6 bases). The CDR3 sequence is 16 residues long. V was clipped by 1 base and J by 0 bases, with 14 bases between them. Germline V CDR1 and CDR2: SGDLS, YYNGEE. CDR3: CASSVNRVSYSYEQYF. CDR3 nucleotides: TGTGCCAGCAGCGTAAACAGGGTCAGTTACTCCTACGAGCAGTACTTC.

In DNA, the CDR3 is TGCAGCGTGGGACTAGGGTCCGCCACAGATACGCAGTATTTT. It encodes CSVGLGSATDTQYF. The chain links TRBV29-1 to TRBJ2-3, with TRBD2 matching over 8 bases. This CDR3 comprises 14 residues. CDR1 and CDR2 from the germline V gene are SQVTM and ANQGSEA. V lost 6 bases and J lost 2; bases outside the gene matches: 7.

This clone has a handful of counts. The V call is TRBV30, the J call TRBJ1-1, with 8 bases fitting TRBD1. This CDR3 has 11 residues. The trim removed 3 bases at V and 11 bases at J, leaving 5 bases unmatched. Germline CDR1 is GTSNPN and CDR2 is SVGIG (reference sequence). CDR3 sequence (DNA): TGTGCCTGGAGGGACAGGGAAATGGCTTTCTTT. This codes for CAWRDREMAFF. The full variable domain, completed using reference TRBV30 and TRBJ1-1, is SQTIHQWPATLVQPVGSPLSLECTVEGTSNPNLYWYRQAAGRGLQLLFYSVGIGQISSEVPQNLSASRPQDRQFILSSKKLLLSDSGFYLCAWRDREMAFFGQGTRLTVV.

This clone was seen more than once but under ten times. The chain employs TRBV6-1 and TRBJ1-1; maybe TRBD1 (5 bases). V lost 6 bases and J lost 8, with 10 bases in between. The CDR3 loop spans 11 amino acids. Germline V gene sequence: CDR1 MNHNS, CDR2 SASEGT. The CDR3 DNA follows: TGTGCCAGCAGCCCAGGGCCCGAAGCTTTCTTT. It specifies CASSPGPEAFF.

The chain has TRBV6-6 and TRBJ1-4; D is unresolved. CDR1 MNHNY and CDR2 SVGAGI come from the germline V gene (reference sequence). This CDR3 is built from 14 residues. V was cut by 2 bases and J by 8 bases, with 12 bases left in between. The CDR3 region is CASSYGRVGEKLFF. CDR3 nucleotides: TGTGCCAGCAGTTACGGGCGGGTTGGCGAAAAACTGTTTTTT.

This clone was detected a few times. The CDR3 region is CASSSTRKGASGYTF. CDR3 nucleotide sequence: TGTGCCAGCAGTAGCACCAGGAAGGGGGCCAGTGGCTACACCTTC. J is TRBJ1-2 and V is TRBV28; 7 bases are a match to TRBD1. J lost 7 bases, V lost 5 bases, and 13 bases had no gene match. Germline assignment: CDR1 MDHEN and CDR2 SYDVKM. The CDR3 is made up of 15 amino acids.